Below, 3 T cell receptor beta chains from the same sample are listed, as sequenced in a study of spatial heterogeneity in lung cancer. These receptors' antigens are unknown. Time point specified: sample taken at primary tumor resection. TCRdb reanalysed the 5' RACE reads using MiXCR and keeps one entry per CDR3 protein. Of under 13,000 distinct CDR3 sequences listed, approximately 8% are singletons. Study-wide results and caveats: Higher tumor mutation counts went along with higher counts of expanded intratumoral alpha and beta TCRs.

This specimen was lung tumor tissue, taken at surgery. These TCRs come from a female donor with early-stage non-small cell lung cancer.

The rearrangement joins TRBV5-5 to TRBJ2-5; D remains unclear. Between the trimmed V and J ends, which lost 0 bases and 2 bases, there was a span of 5 bases. Germline values: CDR1 SGHKS, CDR2 YYEKEE (reference sequence). This CDR3 contains 13 residues. The CDR3 region has the DNA TGTGCCAGCAGCTTGGCTCCGCAAGAGACCCAGTACTTC. This sequence encodes CASSLAPQETQYF.

For this clonotype: A much more abundant neighbour one base away suggests this may be a read error. The conserved phenylalanine or tryptophan normally closing the CDR3 is absent here, so this likely arose from a read error. The V gene is TRBV5-1, the J gene TRBJ2-7; possible D gene TRBD1, 5 bases. V lost 2 bases and J lost 4, with 16 bases in between. Looked up from germline, CDR1 is SGHRS and CDR2 is YFSETQ. The CDR3 contains 15 residues. The CDR3: CASSLGQGSLYEQYY. The CDR3 region has the DNA TGCGCCAGCAGCTTAGGGCAGGGTTCTTTATACGAGCAGTACTAC.

The sample holds a few counts of this clonotype. The chain combines TRBV20-1 with TRBJ2-5, with a tentative D call TRBD1 (6 bases). Trimming pared 0 bases from V and 5 bases from J, leaving 16 bases between. The CDR3 is 15 residues long. Germline V CDR1 and CDR2: DFQATT, SNEGSKA (reference sequence). CDR3 sequence: CSARDFGQGLETQYF. In DNA form, the CDR3 reads TGCAGTGCTAGAGATTTTGGGCAGGGGTTGGAGACCCAGTACTTC.